This entry concerns a single TCR beta chain. Antigen unknown. These data originate in a study of radiation and T cells in renal cell carcinoma. Study findings and constraints: Top tumor clonotypes rose in blood 2 weeks post-radiation, then contracted.

As to time point: blood 4 weeks post-SBRT, at nephrectomy. Documented treatment: 15 Gy SBRT to primary tumor, nephrectomy 4 weeks later. Sequencing used immunoSEQ multiplex PCR; TCRdb keeps in-frame clones, though not all of them. The table has roughly 80,000 clones, 83% seen once; the top ten hold about 2.5%. Sample: blood, taken from a patient whose treatment included radiotherapy and nephrectomy. This sequence originates from a woman aged 60-75 years with renal cell carcinoma.

CDR3 in DNA: TGTGCCAGCAGTACTAGCGGGGTTTACAATGAGCAGTTCTTC. Its translation: CASSTSGVYNEQFF. The genes are TRBV6-5 and TRBJ2-1, with 10 nucleotides matching TRBD2. V trimming: 5 bases; J trimming: 4 bases; junction bases outside the gene matches: 2. The germline V gene has CDR1 MNHEY and CDR2 SVGAGI. The CDR3 contains 14 residues.